Following are 16 T cell receptor beta chains from one sample sequenced in a study of tumor-infiltrating lymphocytes in oesophageal squamous cell carcinoma. TCRdb re-called the PCR reads with MiXCR, one entry per CDR3 protein. The table shows over 12,000 distinct CDR3 sequences, with roughly 44% occurring only once. Sequenced input: blood. The receptors stem from a male donor with esophageal squamous cell carcinoma.

CDR3 nucleotides: TGTGCCAGCAGTCCCTACTACTTC. Protein product: CASSPYYF. The chain carries TRBV27 and TRBJ2-5; unclear D gene. V was clipped by 5 bases and J by 14 bases, with 6 bases between them. Germline-derived CDR1 and CDR2 are MNHEY and SMNVEV (reference sequence). This CDR3 comprises 8 residues.

This clonotype appeared many times. The chain couples TRBV12-3 or TRBV12-4 to TRBJ2-7, with D tentatively TRBD2 (6 bases). CDR3 size: 17 residues. V was clipped by 6 bases and J by 0 bases, with 21 bases between them. CDR3 in amino acids: CASSQWGPGTFSYEQYF. The CDR3 bases are TGTGCCAGCAGCCAATGGGGCCCCGGGACTTTCTCCTACGAGCAGTACTTC.

This clonotype showed up just a few times. The chain combines TRBV7-8 with TRBJ2-7; TRBD2 agrees at 14 bases. This CDR3 has 16 amino acids. The germline V gene encodes CDR1 SGHVS and CDR2 FQNEAQ. The ends lost 5 bases at V and 2 bases at J; junction bases unmatched: 5. Here the CDR3 DNA reads TGTGCCAGCAGCCCCCGGACTAGCGGGAGGACCTACGAGCAGTACTTC. Translating it yields CASSPRTSGRTYEQYF.

The chain recombines TRBV6-1 with TRBJ1-1; 8 nucleotides align to TRBD1. Per the germline V gene, CDR1 is MNHNS and CDR2 is SASEGT. CDR3 length equals 13 residues. Trimming at V came to 7 bases and at J to 4 bases, leaving 5 bases not matched to a gene. The CDR3 loop reads CASTAGGITEAFF. The DNA for the CDR3 is TGTGCCAGCACGGCAGGGGGCATCACTGAAGCTTTCTTT.

To note about this clonotype: One end of the junction fails to match germline, which may point to a read error. The chain links TRBV7-2 to TRBJ1-5; D gene ambiguous. Germline values: CDR1 SGHTA, CDR2 FQGNSA. The CDR3 contains 12 residues. The CDR3 coding sequence is TGTGCCAGCAGCCTACAACGTCAGCCCCGGCATTTT. This sequence encodes CASSLQRQPRHF. Full variable domain (rest looked up from reference TRBV7-2 and TRBJ1-5): GAGVSQSPSNKVTEKGKDVELRCDPISGHTALYWYRQSLGQGLEFLIYFQGNSAPDKSGLPSDRFSAERTGGSVSTLTIQRTQQEDSAVYLCASSLQRQPRHFGDGTRLSIL.

The genes are TRBV12-2 and TRBJ2-1; the DNA was not compared with TRBD1, the D call given in the table. TRBV12-2 is deemed a pseudogene. The CDR3 length is 17 residues. CDR3 DNA sequence: TGTGCAAGTCGCCCAACCGGGACGAAAGACTCCTACAATGAGCAGTTCTTC. Translation gives CASRPTGTKDSYNEQFF.

This clonotype was detected many times. CDR3 loop: CASSPSGEEVEKLFF. CDR3 bases: TGTGCCAGCAGTCCGTCAGGGGAGGAGGTTGAAAAACTGTTTTTT. The chain carries TRBV6-1 and TRBJ1-4; possible D gene TRBD1, 6 bases. CDR1 is MNHNS, CDR2 SASEGT, per germline. The CDR3 is 15 amino acids. V gave up 5 bases and J gave up 7 bases, with 17 bases separating them.

This clonotype was detected only a few times. The junction differs from germline at one of its ends, possibly a read error. J is TRBJ1-1 and V is TRBV4-1; 10 bases align to TRBD1. Germline assignment: CDR1 MGHRA and CDR2 YSYEKL. This CDR3 region has 15 residues. The CDR3 loop reads CASSRGTGENTEAFF. CDR3 sequence (DNA): TGTGCCAGCAGCCGCGGGACAGGGGAGAACACTGAAGCTTTCTTT.

This clonotype is deemed medium-sized (0.01 to 0.1%). The rearrangement uses TRBV12-3 or TRBV12-4 and TRBJ2-1; D uncertain. The end of the DNA fits TRBJ2-7 better, so the J call may be wrong. This CDR3 contains 12 residues. The DNA for the CDR3 is TGTGCCAGCAGTTTATCTTCGCTCGAGCAGTACTTC. This translates into CASSLSSLEQYF.

This chain joins TRBV7-6 and TRBJ2-3, with a weak D call TRBD2 (6 bases). With 5 bases removed from V and 4 bases from J, the gap between germline ends came to 10 bases. Looked up from germline, CDR1 is SGHVS and CDR2 is FNYEAQ. The CDR3 contains 13 residues. The CDR3 region has the DNA TGTGCCAGCAGCAGAATAGCGGCAGATACGCAGTATTTT. This encodes CASSRIAADTQYF.

V and J are TRBV7-3 and TRBJ1-2; D is unclear. This CDR3 comprises 15 residues. The V and J ends lost 0 bases and 0 bases respectively, with 8 bases between them. Germline CDR1 is SGHTA and CDR2 is FQGTGA. CDR3 amino acids: CASSLTRGSNYGYTF. CDR3 DNA sequence: TGTGCCAGCAGCTTAACGCGAGGATCTAACTATGGCTACACCTTC.

The chain recombines TRBV7-4 with TRBJ2-1, with D perhaps matching TRBD2 (6 bases). The DNA end lines up better with TRBJ2-7; the J call may be wrong. Germline CDR1 reads SGHVT; CDR2 reads SQSDAQ. The length of the CDR3 is 13 residues. CDR3 DNA sequence: TGTGCCAGCTCCACCGGGGGAGCCTACGAGCAGTACTTC. It is translated as CASSTGGAYEQYF.

The table lists this clonotype with a few counts. No conserved phenylalanine or tryptophan is present at the end of the CDR3, so a read error is the likely explanation. The DNA is omitted, as the CDR3 cannot be located on it reliably, and the CDR3 follows TCRdb's listing. CDR3 amino acids: CASSDSGTGLNGYTFGS. V gene TRBV6-1 combines with J gene TRBJ2-7; the D call in the table, TRBD1, was not verified against the DNA. Termini included, the CDR3 measures 17 amino acids. Germline CDR1 MNHNS, CDR2 SASEGT.

In its sample, this clonotype was seen a few times. The J gene is TRBJ2-5, the V gene TRBV7-6; possibly TRBD1 or TRBD2 for D (5 bases each). Germline V lookup: CDR1 SGHVS, CDR2 FNYEAQ. Trimming removed 3 bases from V and 2 bases from J, with 10 bases in between. The length of the CDR3 is 14 residues. CDR3 loop: CASSFGAIQETQYF. CDR3 DNA: TGTGCCAGCAGCTTCGGGGCCATACAAGAGACCCAGTACTTC.

Regarding this clonotype: A much larger clone differs by one base, so this may be a read error. The chain joins TRBV5-1 to TRBJ2-3; a weak D match, TRBD2 (5 bases). The CDR3 contains 14 residues. Germline CDR1 and CDR2: SGHRS and YFSETQ. V was trimmed by 5 bases and J by 14 bases, leaving 24 bases between them. The CDR3 reads CASSTDGNTGELYF. CDR3 coding DNA: TGCGCCAGCAGTACGGACGGAAACACCGGGGAGCTGTATTTT. Full variable domain (rest looked up from reference TRBV5-1 and TRBJ2-3): KAGVTQTPRYLIKTRGQQVTLSCSPISGHRSVSWYQQTPGQGLQFLFEYFSETQRNKGNFPGRFSGRQFSNSRSEMNVSTLELGDSALYLCASSTDGNTGELYFGPGTRLTVL.

This clonotype came up a few times. Relative to the germline gene, one junction end is altered; a read error may explain this. The CDR3 region is CASSLSNYGFTF. The CDR3 nucleotides are TGTGCCAGCAGTTTGTCGAATTATGGCTTCACCTTC. The V and J genes are TRBV28 and TRBJ1-2; D gene uncertain. Per the germline V gene, CDR1 is MDHEN and CDR2 is SYDVKM. The CDR3 is 12 amino acids.